A selection of T cell receptor beta chains follows, all from one sample in a study of blood T cells in healthy people across ages. One entry per CDR3 protein, called by TCRdb with MiXCR from the 5' RACE reads. Of 1.2 million to 1.5 million distinct CDR3 sequences detected, around 59% appear once; the ten largest clones hold about 6.7%. The specimen was blood. These receptor sequences come from a man between 18 and 35 years old in good health. CDR3s include the opening cysteine and the closing phenylalanine or tryptophan. D genes are given only for firm matches. Not all rows give a size; the values are once, few, many and, for expanded clones, a class.

d_gene | abundance | j_gene | v_gene | CDR3aa | CDR3nt
- | - | TRBJ2-7 | TRBV28 | CASSFPGEVATYEQYF | TGTGCCAGCAGTTTTCCGGGAGAAGTCGCTACCTACGAGCAGTACTTC
- | few | TRBJ2-7 | TRBV20-1 | CSASSAAEGEQYF | TGCAGTGCTAGTAGCGCGGCGGAAGGAGAGCAGTACTTC
- | - | TRBJ1-2 | TRBV7-8 | CASSLVASSYGYTF | TGTGCCAGCAGCTTAGTAGCCTCCAGCTATGGCTACACCTTC
- | - | TRBJ2-7 | TRBV29-1 | CSVARQGTYEQYF | TGCAGCGTTGCAAGGCAGGGGACCTACGAGCAGTACTTC
TRBD2 | - | TRBJ2-7 | TRBV20-1 | CSARDLTSGSRYEQYF | TGCAGTGCTAGAGATCTTACTAGCGGGAGCCGGTACGAGCAGTACTTC
- | - | TRBJ1-2 | TRBV4-2 | CASSRPGNYGYTF | TGTGCCAGTAGCCGGCCCGGGAACTATGGCTACACCTTC
- | - | TRBJ2-4 | TRBV15 | CATSSNAGQGENIQYF | TGTGCCACCAGCAGCAACGCGGGGCAGGGCGAAAACATTCAGTACTTC
- | - | TRBJ2-3 | TRBV25-1 | CASSEFASSTDTQYF | TGTGCCAGCAGTGAATTTGCCTCTAGCACAGATACGCAGTATTTT
- | few | TRBJ2-1 | TRBV4-1 | CASSPVGNEQFF | TGCGCCAGCAGCCCAGTGGGCAATGAGCAGTTCTTC
- | once | TRBJ1-1 | TRBV2 | CASASEGSGAFF | TGTGCCAGCGCGTCCGAAGGGAGTGGAGCTTTCTTT
TRBD1 | few | TRBJ2-7 | TRBV7-2 | CATSEDNRGYEQYF | TGTGCCACCAGCGAGGATAACAGGGGGTACGAGCAGTACTTC
TRBD1 | - | TRBJ2-1 | TRBV29-1 | CSTITGDVNEQFF | TGCAGCACCATTACAGGGGACGTCAATGAGCAGTTCTTC
- | few | TRBJ1-4 | TRBV4-1 | CASTDGSNEKLFF | TGCGCCAGCACCGACGGATCTAATGAAAAACTGTTTTTT
- | - | TRBJ2-5 | TRBV10-3 | CAISESTGSGVPYF | TGTGCCATCAGTGAGTCGACAGGGTCGGGGGTCCCGTACTTC
- | - | TRBJ1-4 | TRBV7-2 | CASSLAIRAGAEKLFF | TGTGCCAGCAGCTTAGCGATCAGGGCCGGGGCTGAAAAACTGTTTTTT
- | - | TRBJ1-6 | TRBV7-9 | CASRGGLSSYNSPLHF | TGTGCCAGCAGAGGGGGACTCAGCTCCTATAATTCACCCCTCCACTTT
- | - | TRBJ1-1 | TRBV29-1 | CSVGGGQNTEAFF | TGCAGCGTTGGTGGGGGGCAGAACACTGAAGCTTTCTTT
- | - | TRBJ2-6 | TRBV27 | CASSPHRAGANVLTF | TGTGCCAGCAGTCCACACAGGGCTGGGGCCAACGTCCTGACTTTC
- | - | TRBJ2-7 | TRBV4-1 | CASSRQLKQGIAYEQYF | TGCGCCAGCAGCCGACAGCTCAAACAGGGCATCGCCTACGAGCAGTACTTC
- | few | TRBJ2-7 | TRBV7-2 | CAILGGGSYEQYF | TGTGCCATTCTAGGTGGGGGTTCCTACGAGCAGTACTTC
- | - | TRBJ2-7 | TRBV4-2 | CAGSQATLAYEQYF | TGTGCCGGCAGCCAAGCGACCCTCGCCTACGAGCAGTACTTC
TRBD1 | - | TRBJ2-6 | TRBV4-1 | CASRTSGTGSIISGANVLTF | TGCGCCAGCAGGACTTCCGGGACAGGATCCATTATCTCTGGGGCCAACGTCCTGACTTTC
- | - | TRBJ2-6 | TRBV11-2 | CASSAWGANVLTF | TGTGCCAGCAGCGCCTGGGGGGCCAACGTCCTGACTTTC
- | few | TRBJ2-3 | TRBV12-3/TRBV12-4 | CASSLGRTDGGDTQYF | TGTGCCAGCAGTTTGGGGAGAACCGACGGGGGAGATACGCAGTATTTT
- | - | TRBJ2-3 | TRBV15 | CATSRDDRHGSTDTQYF | TGTGCCACCAGCAGAGATGATCGCCACGGGTCCACAGATACGCAGTATTTT
TRBD1 | once | TRBJ2-1 | TRBV7-9 | CASSPRQGEHYNEQFF | TGTGCCAGCAGCCCGCGACAGGGGGAACACTACAATGAGCAGTTCTTC
- | few | TRBJ2-7 | TRBV4-1 | CASRVHSSDRGEQYF | TGCGCCAGCCGGGTCCACTCTAGCGACCGGGGGGAGCAGTACTTC
- | - | TRBJ2-7 | TRBV20-1 | CSASRVDSSYEQYF | TGCAGTGCTAGTCGAGTTGATAGCTCCTACGAGCAGTACTTC
TRBD1 | few | TRBJ2-7 | TRBV5-1 | CASSFRDRAVHEQYF | TGCGCCAGCAGCTTCCGGGACAGGGCCGTCCACGAGCAGTACTTC
TRBD2 | - | TRBJ2-7 | TRBV29-1 | CSVEREAHEQYF | TGCAGCGTTGAACGGGAGGCCCACGAGCAGTACTTC
- | - | TRBJ2-1 | TRBV11-2 | CASSLDFWRWNYNEQFF | TGTGCCAGCAGCTTAGATTTCTGGCGGTGGAACTACAATGAGCAGTTCTTC
- | few | TRBJ1-1 | TRBV4-3 | CASSPLEGWTEAFF | TGCGCCAGCAGCCCCCTTGAGGGATGGACTGAAGCTTTCTTT
- | - | TRBJ1-1 | TRBV27 | CASNPGGVGAEAFF | TGTGCCAGCAACCCCGGTGGGGTGGGGGCTGAAGCTTTCTTT
TRBD1 | - | TRBJ2-5 | TRBV19 | CASTPTGAETQYF | TGTGCCAGTACTCCGACAGGGGCAGAGACCCAGTACTTC
- | - | TRBJ2-5 | TRBV3-1 | CASSQPGQYQETQYF | TGTGCCAGCAGCCAACCCGGACAGTACCAAGAGACCCAGTACTTC
- | - | TRBJ1-6 | TRBV6-1 | CASSESPPNYSPLHF | TGTGCCAGCAGTGAATCCCCCCCTAATTATTCACCCCTCCACTTT
- | - | TRBJ2-2 | TRBV12-3/TRBV12-4 | CASSLAASGWGTDTGELFF | TGTGCCAGCAGTTTGGCGGCCTCCGGGTGGGGAACTGACACCGGGGAGCTGTTTTTT
- | - | TRBJ2-2 | TRBV29-1 | CSADSGWNTGELFF | TGCAGCGCCGACAGCGGGTGGAACACCGGGGAGCTGTTTTTT
TRBD2 | - | TRBJ2-7 | TRBV19 | CASRTSGPTYEQYF | TGTGCCAGTCGGACTAGCGGACCTACCTACGAGCAGTACTTC
- | few | TRBJ1-6 | TRBV3-1 | CASSQDSTGDSPLHF | TGTGCCAGCAGCCAAGATTCGACGGGAGACTCACCCCTCCACTTT
- | few | TRBJ1-2 | TRBV29-1 | CSVSHSEGYGYTF | TGCAGCGTTAGTCATAGTGAGGGCTATGGCTACACCTTC
- | - | TRBJ2-3 | TRBV20-1 | CSTIVGGTDTQYF | TGCAGTACTATAGTGGGGGGCACAGATACGCAGTATTTT
TRBD1 | - | TRBJ1-1 | TRBV11-3 | CASSLGPDRAAFF | TGTGCCAGCAGCCTCGGCCCCGACAGGGCCGCTTTCTTT
- | - | TRBJ2-7 | TRBV5-6 | CASSLAGAASYEQYF | TGTGCCAGCAGCTTGGCCGGGGCGGCCTCCTACGAGCAGTACTTC
- | few | TRBJ2-3 | TRBV12-3/TRBV12-4 | CASPDPQSADTQYF | TGTGCCAGTCCCGACCCACAATCCGCAGATACGCAGTATTTT
- | - | TRBJ2-5 | TRBV20-1 | CSARWRDTDKETQYF | TGCAGTGCTAGATGGCGGGACACTGACAAAGAGACCCAGTACTTC
- | - | TRBJ2-2 | TRBV12-5 | CASGWGSGELFF | TGTGCTAGTGGCTGGGGTTCCGGGGAGCTGTTTTTT
- | - | TRBJ2-6 | TRBV20-1 | CSARDPADYSGANVLTF | TGCAGTGCTAGAGACCCTGCTGACTACTCTGGGGCCAACGTCCTGACTTTC
- | - | TRBJ1-5 | TRBV6-1 | CASGPSLRQPQHF | TGTGCCAGCGGTCCAAGCCTCCGGCAGCCCCAGCATTTT
- | - | TRBJ2-3 | TRBV7-9 | CASTWTASTDTQYF | TGTGCCAGCACATGGACAGCTAGCACAGATACGCAGTATTTT
TRBD1 | - | TRBJ2-7 | TRBV6-5 | CASSYSSGTASYEQYF | TGTGCCAGCAGTTACTCGAGTGGGACAGCGTCCTACGAGCAGTACTTC
- | - | TRBJ1-1 | TRBV2 | CASTQIRKAFF | TGTGCCAGCACCCAAATCAGGAAAGCTTTCTTT
TRBD1 | - | TRBJ1-5 | TRBV15 | CATSSRTGWGNQPQHF | TGTGCCACCAGCTCCCGGACAGGGTGGGGAAATCAGCCCCAGCATTTT
TRBD2 | - | TRBJ2-1 | TRBV4-1 | CASCTVAGGYNEQFF | TGCGCCAGCTGTACTGTGGCGGGAGGCTACAATGAGCAGTTCTTC
- | - | TRBJ2-7 | TRBV20-1 | CSATAATDSYEQYF | TGCAGTGCTACCGCCGCGACAGACTCCTACGAGCAGTACTTC
TRBD1 | - | TRBJ2-3 | TRBV6-5 | CASSTPGGPDTQYF | TGTGCCAGCAGCACTCCAGGGGGCCCGGATACGCAGTATTTT
- | - | TRBJ1-1 | TRBV6-5 | CASKGGGNTEAFF | TGTGCCAGCAAGGGTGGGGGGAACACTGAAGCTTTCTTT
TRBD2 | once | TRBJ2-3 | TRBV10-3 | CAISETGLAGGITDAQYF | TGTGCCATCAGTGAGACGGGACTAGCGGGAGGGATAACAGATGCGCAGTATTTT
TRBD1 | few | TRBJ2-5 | TRBV29-1 | CSAAVGTEETQYF | TGCAGCGCTGCAGTAGGGACAGAAGAGACCCAGTACTTC
- | - | TRBJ1-1 | TRBV25-1 | CASSDPGQAFF | TGTGCCAGCAGTGATCCAGGACAGGCTTTCTTT